These T cell receptor beta chains were read from a single sample in a study of regulatory T cells in long-lasting Graves disease. TCRdb re-analysed the multiplex PCR reads in MiXCR, keeping a single row per CDR3 protein. The sample lists 350,000 to 450,000 distinct CDR3 sequences, 20% to 25% occurring once. Sequenced here: peripheral blood mononuclear cells (PBMCs), sampled when the disease was refractory, from a patient treated with antithyroid drugs. The receptors originated from a woman in her forties with Graves disease. Both conserved end residues are part of each CDR3. The D gene is left open where the match is weak. Expanded clones get a size class; other rows say once, few or many, or leave the size out.

D gene: TRBD1; V gene: TRBV28; clone size: many; J gene: TRBJ2-7; CDR3 protein: CASNTPGQRTYEQYF; CDR3 DNA: TGTGCCAGCAATACGCCGGGACAGCGTACCTACGAGCAGTACTTC
D gene: NA; V gene: TRBV7-9; clone size: NA; J gene: TRBJ2-1; CDR3 protein: CASSFAWVGGNEQFF; CDR3 DNA: TGTGCCAGCAGTTTTGCTTGGGTGGGTGGCAATGAGCAGTTCTTC
D gene: NA; V gene: TRBV28; clone size: many; J gene: TRBJ2-7; CDR3 protein: CATLSERGREQYF; CDR3 DNA: TGTGCCACCCTATCCGAGAGAGGCCGGGAGCAGTACTTC
D gene: NA; V gene: TRBV4-1; clone size: few; J gene: TRBJ1-3; CDR3 protein: CASSQTRGNTIYF; CDR3 DNA: TGCGCCAGCAGCCAAACCCGGGGAAACACCATATATTTT
D gene: TRBD1; V gene: TRBV27; clone size: few; J gene: TRBJ2-4; CDR3 protein: CASNNRTGSQYF; CDR3 DNA: TGTGCCAGCAATAACCGGACAGGTAGTCAGTACTTC
D gene: NA; V gene: TRBV12-3/TRBV12-4; clone size: NA; J gene: TRBJ1-2; CDR3 protein: CASERLRDGYTF; CDR3 DNA: TGTGCCAGCGAAAGGCTCCGGGATGGCTACACCTTC
D gene: NA; V gene: TRBV20-1; clone size: NA; J gene: TRBJ2-2; CDR3 protein: CSARDTRWTANTGELFF; CDR3 DNA: TGCAGTGCTAGAGATACGCGCTGGACAGCCAACACCGGGGAGCTGTTTTTT
D gene: NA; V gene: TRBV6-2/TRBV6-3; clone size: many; J gene: TRBJ1-1; CDR3 protein: CASSDSMNTEAFF; CDR3 DNA: TGTGCCAGCAGTGATTCAATGAACACTGAAGCTTTCTTT
D gene: TRBD1; V gene: TRBV5-4; clone size: few; J gene: TRBJ1-2; CDR3 protein: CASSLQDRDRFYGYTF; CDR3 DNA: TGTGCCAGCAGCCTCCAGGACCGGGACAGGTTCTATGGCTACACCTTC
D gene: TRBD2; V gene: TRBV20-1; clone size: NA; J gene: TRBJ2-7; CDR3 protein: CSATPGRRHYEQYF; CDR3 DNA: TGCAGTGCAACTCCCGGGAGGCGGCACTACGAGCAGTACTTC
D gene: TRBD2; V gene: TRBV7-9; clone size: NA; J gene: TRBJ2-2; CDR3 protein: CASSGSGTSGRAVGELFF; CDR3 DNA: TGTGCCAGCAGCGGAAGTGGGACTAGCGGGAGGGCCGTCGGGGAGCTGTTTTTT
D gene: TRBD1; V gene: TRBV28; clone size: NA; J gene: TRBJ2-3; CDR3 protein: CASSWTGDFSTDTQYF; CDR3 DNA: TGTGCCAGCAGTTGGACAGGGGATTTCAGCACAGATACGCAGTATTTT
D gene: NA; V gene: TRBV18; clone size: few; J gene: TRBJ2-5; CDR3 protein: CASSPGRNQETQYF; CDR3 DNA: TGTGCCAGCTCACCGGGGAGAAACCAAGAGACCCAGTACTTC
D gene: TRBD1; V gene: TRBV28; clone size: many; J gene: TRBJ2-4; CDR3 protein: CASSLGPQGLRNIQYF; CDR3 DNA: TGTGCCAGCAGTTTAGGCCCACAGGGGTTACGGAACATTCAGTACTTC
D gene: NA; V gene: TRBV29-1; clone size: many; J gene: TRBJ1-1; CDR3 protein: CSALQGPLNTEAFF; CDR3 DNA: TGCAGCGCTCTACAGGGTCCCTTGAACACTGAAGCTTTCTTT
D gene: NA; V gene: TRBV28; clone size: many; J gene: TRBJ1-6; CDR3 protein: CASSSDGPAHF; CDR3 DNA: TGTGCCAGCAGTTCCGACGGGCCGGCCCACTTT
D gene: NA; V gene: TRBV19; clone size: NA; J gene: TRBJ2-1; CDR3 protein: CASSILGEQFF; CDR3 DNA: TGTGCCAGTAGTATTCTAGGGGAGCAGTTCTTC
D gene: NA; V gene: TRBV29-1; clone size: many; J gene: TRBJ2-5; CDR3 protein: CSVEGLDNKETQYF; CDR3 DNA: TGCAGCGTTGAGGGTCTGGACAACAAAGAGACCCAGTACTTC
D gene: TRBD1; V gene: TRBV14; clone size: few; J gene: TRBJ2-4; CDR3 protein: CASSQDPGGLQYF; CDR3 DNA: TGTGCCAGCAGCCAAGATCCAGGGGGACTTCAGTACTTC
D gene: NA; V gene: TRBV5-1; clone size: NA; J gene: TRBJ1-6; CDR3 protein: CASSEWDKNSPLHF; CDR3 DNA: TGCGCCAGCAGCGAGTGGGACAAGAATTCACCCCTCCACTTT
D gene: NA; V gene: TRBV19; clone size: NA; J gene: TRBJ1-5; CDR3 protein: CASSIRQYPGEPQHF; CDR3 DNA: TGCGCCAGTAGTATACGACAGTACCCGGGGGAGCCCCAGCATTTT
D gene: NA; V gene: TRBV11-2; clone size: many; J gene: TRBJ1-6; CDR3 protein: CASSSDVRSNSPLHF; CDR3 DNA: TGTGCCAGCAGCTCTGACGTCAGGAGCAATTCACCCCTCCACTTT
D gene: NA; V gene: TRBV29-1; clone size: NA; J gene: TRBJ1-5; CDR3 protein: CSARTVGNNQPQHF; CDR3 DNA: TGCAGCGCACGGACAGTTGGAAACAATCAGCCCCAGCATTTT
D gene: NA; V gene: TRBV12-3/TRBV12-4; clone size: NA; J gene: TRBJ2-2; CDR3 protein: CASSLGTVSGELFF; CDR3 DNA: TGTGCCAGCAGTTTAGGGACAGTATCCGGGGAGCTGTTTTTT
D gene: TRBD1; V gene: TRBV7-2; clone size: many; J gene: TRBJ1-1; CDR3 protein: CASSLVQGPYTEAFF; CDR3 DNA: TGTGCCAGCAGCTTAGTACAGGGGCCATACACTGAAGCTTTCTTT
D gene: NA; V gene: TRBV20-1; clone size: few; J gene: TRBJ1-5; CDR3 protein: CSAGRVAGQPQHF; CDR3 DNA: TGCAGTGCTGGCAGGGTAGCCGGTCAGCCCCAGCATTTT